The next 29 T cell receptor beta chains were all read from a single sample in a study of lymphopenia after photon versus proton radiotherapy. This table comes from immunoSEQ multiplex PCR, and its TCRdb copy is limited to in-frame clones, with some not included. The sample has some 30,000 clones, 90% seen once. The specimen was peripheral blood, collected from a patient treated with photon-based radiotherapy. The source is a woman between 50 and 59 years old with pancreatic cancer.

The V and J genes are TRBV16 and TRBJ2-7; 7 bases align to TRBD2. CDR3 size: 16 residues. Germline CDR1 reads KGHSY; CDR2 reads FQNENV. The J segment lost 6 bases and the V segment lost 0 bases, leaving 11 bases of the junction unmatched. The CDR3 DNA follows: TGTGCCAGCAGCCAATCTAGGGGAGGGATTGACGGCGAGCAGTACTTC. It yields the protein CASSQSRGGIDGEQYF.

This chain uses TRBV9 with TRBJ2-2; a weak D match, TRBD2 (6 bases). CDR1 and CDR2 (germline): SGDLS, YYNGEE. V was cut by 6 bases and J by 2 bases, with 14 bases left in between. CDR3 size: 15 residues. Here the CDR3 reads CASTSGARNTGELFF. The CDR3 region has the DNA TGTGCCAGCACGTCGGGAGCCCGAAACACCGGGGAGCTGTTTTTT.

V gene TRBV19 combines with J gene TRBJ1-4, with TRBD1 matching 7 bases. CDR3 length: 17 amino acids. Germline V gene data show CDR1 as LNHDA and CDR2 as SQIVND (reference sequence). V was pared by 10 bases and J by 0 bases, with 14 bases of the junction left unmatched. The CDR3 sequence is CATSTQGGRATNEKLFF. CDR3 coding DNA: TGTGCCACCAGTACTCAGGGGGGGAGAGCAACTAATGAAAAACTGTTTTTT. The full variable domain, with the rest looked up from reference TRBV19 and TRBJ1-4, is DGGITQSPKYLFRKEGQNVTLSCEQNLNHDAMYWYRQDPGQGLRLIYYSQIVNDFQKGDIAEGYSVSREKKESFPLTVTSAQKNPTAFYLCATSTQGGRATNEKLFFGSGTQLSVL.

V usage is TRBV4-3 and J usage is TRBJ2-1; 11 nucleotides line up with TRBD1. Germline-derived CDR1 and CDR2 are LGHNA and YSLEER. This CDR3 has 20 residues. The V gene end was trimmed by 2 bases and the J gene end by 6 bases; junction bases not matched to a gene: 18. This chain's CDR3 is CASSQLFRDRGFLIRNEQFF. The DNA of the CDR3 is TGCGCCAGCAGCCAACTCTTCCGGGACAGGGGGTTTTTGATCCGCAATGAGCAGTTCTTC.

The sample holds a few counts of this clone. V gene TRBV14 combines with J gene TRBJ1-1, with 12 positions matching TRBD1. J was trimmed by 4 bases and V by 8 bases; bases with no gene match: 8. CDR3 length equals 15 residues. Germline V gene data show CDR1 as SGHDN and CDR2 as FVKESK. The CDR3 DNA reads TGTGCCAGCGGAGGGACAGGGGGCGCGGTCACTGAAGCTTTCTTT. It yields the protein CASGGTGGAVTEAFF.

V gene TRBV6-6 combines with J gene TRBJ2-7, with a possible D match to TRBD2 (6 bases). Per germline, CDR1 MNHNY and CDR2 SVGAGI (reference sequence). Trimming removed 6 bases from V and 6 bases from J, with 15 bases in between. The CDR3 extends over 13 amino acids. CDR3 nucleotide sequence: TGTGCCAGCAGCAATGGAGGGGCGGGCGAGCAGTACTTC. It codes for CASSNGGAGEQYF.

The J gene is TRBJ2-5, the V gene TRBV5-1; maybe TRBD2 (6 bases). V dropped 1 base and J dropped 0 bases, with 10 bases sitting between them. The CDR3 contains 15 residues. Germline CDR1 and CDR2: SGHRS and YFSETQ. This CDR3 is CASSLRGTYQETQYF. The CDR3 nucleotides read TGCGCCAGCAGCTTGCGGGGGACGTACCAAGAGACCCAGTACTTC.

The V gene is TRBV30, the J gene TRBJ1-1; D perhaps matches TRBD1 (5 bases). Germline V gives CDR1 GTSNPN, CDR2 SVGIG (reference sequence). Deletions cut 0 bases from V and 7 bases from J, with 9 bases between. The CDR3 is made up of 12 amino acids. CDR3 in amino acids: CAWSVRGVEAFF. DNA for the CDR3: TGTGCCTGGAGTGTACGGGGGGTTGAAGCTTTCTTT.

The chain couples TRBV2 to TRBJ1-1; no definite D call. CDR3 length: 13 amino acids. The V gene's germline CDR1 is SNHLY and CDR2 FYNNEI. V was shortened by 8 bases and J by 7 bases, with 17 bases between the two germline ends. CDR3 residues: CASRTDAYLEAFF. The CDR3, as DNA: TGTGCCAGCCGAACGGACGCATATCTTGAAGCTTTCTTT.

A few counts support this clone. V is TRBV11-2 and J is TRBJ2-1; D may match TRBD1 or TRBD2 (6 bases each). Germline lookup yields CDR1 SGHAT and CDR2 FQNNGV. V was clipped by 0 bases and J by 1 base, with 19 bases between them. This CDR3 spans 19 amino acids. CDR3 in DNA: TGTGCCAGCAGCTTAGATCGACGGTACGGGGGCGAATCCTACAATGAGCAGTTCTTC. This gives the protein CASSLDRRYGGESYNEQFF.

This chain connects TRBV7-9 to TRBJ2-7; D not certain. The CDR3 sequence is 13 residues long. V lost 1 base and J lost 6, with 10 bases in between. CDR1 is SEHNR and CDR2 is FQNEAQ in the germline V gene (reference sequence). This CDR3 is CASSLGVTGEQYF. CDR3 bases: TGTGCCAGCAGCTTAGGGGTGACGGGCGAGCAGTACTTC.

The chain recombines TRBV4-2 with TRBJ2-3; 8 nucleotides align to TRBD2. CDR3 length: 13 amino acids. Losses at the gene ends were 0 bases for V and 10 bases for J; bases not matched to a gene: 3. The germline V gene has CDR1 LGHNA and CDR2 YNFKEQ. The CDR3 here is CASSQDPGLAQYF. CDR3 nucleotide sequence: TGTGCCAGCAGCCAAGACCCGGGACTAGCGCAGTATTTT.

The rearrangement uses TRBV6-1 and TRBJ1-1; 9 positions agree with TRBD1. The length of the CDR3 is 17 residues. V was pared by 3 bases and J by 0 bases, with 8 bases of the junction left unmatched. The V gene's germline CDR1 is MNHNS and CDR2 SASEGT. The CDR3 spells CASSEDRGRRMNTEAFF. The CDR3, as DNA: TGTGCCAGCAGTGAGGACAGGGGAAGGCGGATGAACACTGAAGCTTTCTTT.

The chain combines TRBV7-6 with TRBJ2-1; D is ambiguous. Germline V gives CDR1 SGHVS, CDR2 FNYEAQ. The V end was cut by 5 bases, the J end by 5 bases, with 16 bases between. The CDR3 loop spans 15 amino acids. The CDR3 spells CASSRQYGPNNEQFF. The CDR3 DNA sequence: TGTGCCAGCAGCCGCCAATACGGGCCGAACAATGAGCAGTTCTTC. Full variable domain (remainder filled in from reference TRBV7-6 and TRBJ2-1): GAGVSQSPRYKVTKRGQDVALRCDPISGHVSLYWYRQALGQGPEFLTYFNYEAQQDKSGLPNDRFSAERPEGSISTLTIQRTEQRDSAMYRCASSRQYGPNNEQFFGPGTRLTVL.

The CDR3 coding sequence is TGTGCCAGCATCGGAATGAACACTGAAGCTTTCTTT. It is translated as CASIGMNTEAFF. The chain links TRBV7-2 to TRBJ1-1; unclear D gene. The CDR3 runs 12 residues. Germline V gene sequence: CDR1 SGHTA, CDR2 FQGNSA. V was shortened by 7 bases and J by 0 bases, with 6 bases between the two germline ends.

This clone was counted once. The chain uses TRBV27 and TRBJ2-3; the D is unclear. Germline values: CDR1 MNHEY, CDR2 SMNVEV (reference sequence). The CDR3 loop spans 13 amino acids. V was clipped by 7 bases and J by 3 bases, with 11 bases between them. CDR3 DNA: TGTGCCAGCATCAACTCCTTAACAGATACGCAGTATTTT. Protein: CASINSLTDTQYF.

The rearrangement uses TRBV29-1 and TRBJ2-2, with 11 bases fitting TRBD2. Germline CDR1 is SQVTM and CDR2 is ANQGSEA. The CDR3 totals 16 residues. V dropped 1 base and J dropped 4; count of bases not matched to a gene: 5. CDR3 amino acids: CSVEGLAGGRTGELFF. The CDR3 bases are TGCAGCGTTGAAGGCCTAGCGGGAGGCCGCACCGGGGAGCTGTTTTTT.

The chain joins TRBV2 to TRBJ2-2, with unresolved D. The CDR3 loop spans 14 amino acids. CDR1 SNHLY and CDR2 FYNNEI come from the germline V gene. V lost 1 base and J 0 bases, leaving 3 bases between the germline ends. CDR3: CASSEVANTGELFF. Written as DNA, the CDR3 is TGTGCCAGCAGTGAAGTAGCGAACACCGGGGAGCTGTTTTTT.

The chain links TRBV29-1 to TRBJ2-7, with 13 positions matching TRBD2. Losses at the gene ends were 6 bases for V and 4 bases for J; bases not matched to a gene: 6. Per germline, CDR1 SQVTM and CDR2 ANQGSEA. This CDR3 comprises 14 residues. CDR3 sequence: CSVLRTSGSYEQYF. DNA for the CDR3: TGCAGCGTCCTCCGGACTAGCGGGAGTTACGAGCAGTACTTC.

This clone came up a few times. This CDR3 reads CASSSGEGEQYF. CDR3 in DNA: TGTGCCAGCAGTTCGGGAGAAGGGGAGCAGTACTTC. The chain is built from TRBV11-3 and TRBJ2-7, with TRBD2 as a possible D gene (6 bases). The germline V and J ends were trimmed by 6 bases and 7 bases, with 13 bases remaining between them. The CDR3 has 12 residues. CDR1 is SGHNT and CDR2 is YENEEA in the germline V gene.

The V gene is TRBV29-1, the J gene TRBJ2-1; no firm D call. The length of the CDR3 is 14 residues. V lost 2 bases to trimming and J lost 0 bases, with 8 bases between them. The germline V gene has CDR1 SQVTM and CDR2 ANQGSEA. The CDR3 here is CSVERASSYNEQFF. CDR3 bases: TGCAGCGTTGAAAGGGCGAGCTCCTACAATGAGCAGTTCTTC.

The CDR3 spells CAGSQITSYNEQFF. DNA of the CDR3: TGTGCAGGCAGCCAGATAACTTCCTACAATGAGCAGTTCTTC. The V call is TRBV7-6, the J call TRBJ2-1; D is unclear. The length of the CDR3 is 14 residues. Looked up from germline, CDR1 is SGHVS and CDR2 is FNYEAQ. Complete variable domain (other parts from reference TRBV7-6 and TRBJ2-1): GAGVSQSPRYKVTKRGQDVALRCDPISGHVSLYWYRQALGQGPEFLTYFNYEAQQDKSGLPNDRFSAERPEGSISTLTIQRTEQRDSAMYRCAGSQITSYNEQFFGPGTRLTVL.

This clone was counted a single time. V and J are TRBV9 and TRBJ2-7; perhaps D is TRBD1 or TRBD2 (6 bases each). V lost 2 bases, J lost 5 bases, and 14 bases lay in between. CDR1 is SGDLS, CDR2 YYNGEE, per germline. This CDR3 has 14 residues. The CDR3 loop reads CASSVGNRGDEQYF. The CDR3 DNA sequence: TGTGCCAGCAGCGTCGGGAATAGGGGGGACGAGCAGTACTTC.

The chain uses TRBV6-5 and TRBJ2-5, with TRBD1 identical over 7 bases. The CDR3 sequence is 15 residues long. V lost 2 bases to trimming and J lost 3 bases; unmatched junction nucleotides: 6. CDR1 and CDR2 from the germline V gene are MNHEY and SVGAGI. CDR3 nucleotides: TGTGCCAGCAGTTACCAGGGGACAGTAAAAGAGACCCAGTACTTC. This codes for CASSYQGTVKETQYF.

The CDR3, as DNA: TGTGCCTGGAGTCCCTACACCGGGGAGCTGTTTTTT. Its protein is CAWSPYTGELFF. V usage is TRBV30 and J usage is TRBJ2-2; D ambiguous. V dropped 2 bases and J dropped 3 bases, with 4 bases sitting between them. The CDR3 extends over 12 amino acids. The germline gives CDR1 GTSNPN, CDR2 SVGIG (reference sequence). The whole variable domain, filled in from reference TRBV30 and TRBJ2-2, reads SQTIHQWPATLVQPVGSPLSLECTVEGTSNPNLYWYRQAAGRGLQLLFYSVGIGQISSEVPQNLSASRPQDRQFILSSKKLLLSDSGFYLCAWSPYTGELFFGEGSRLTVL.

The J gene is TRBJ2-2, the V gene TRBV30; 11 nucleotides align to TRBD1. The CDR3 covers 15 residues. The junction had 8 bases not matched to a gene; V was cut back by 4 bases and J by 7 bases. Germline V lookup: CDR1 GTSNPN, CDR2 SVGIG (reference sequence). CDR3 nucleotides: TGTGCCTGGACCAGGACAGGGGGCGAGGTCGGGGAGCTGTTTTTT. Translated, it gives CAWTRTGGEVGELFF.

The V gene is TRBV29-1, the J gene TRBJ2-5, with a possible D match to TRBD1 (5 bases). There are 11 residues in the CDR3. The V end lost 2 bases, the J end lost 10 bases, and 11 bases lay between the germline ends. CDR1 is SQVTM, CDR2 ANQGSEA, per germline. CDR3 amino acids: CSVERQGGQYF. CDR3 sequence (DNA): TGCAGCGTTGAACGGCAGGGTGGCCAGTACTTC.

This chain connects TRBV9 to TRBJ1-6, with 7 bases lining up with TRBD1. This CDR3 spans 15 amino acids. CDR1 SGDLS and CDR2 YYNGEE come from the germline V gene. J was trimmed by 7 bases and V by 0 bases; bases with no gene match: 4. CDR3 in DNA: TGTGCCAGCAGCGTAGGTGGGACAGTAAATTCACCCCTCCACTTT. Amino acid sequence: CASSVGGTVNSPLHF. The full variable domain, completed using reference TRBV9 and TRBJ1-6, is DSGVTQTPKHLITATGQRVTLRCSPRSGDLSVYWYQQSLDQGLQFLIQYYNGEERAKGNILERFSAQQFPDLHSELNLSSLELGDSALYFCASSVGGTVNSPLHFGNGTRLTVT.

The rearrangement uses TRBV11-2 and TRBJ1-5; TRBD1 is a possible D gene (5 bases). CDR3 size: 15 residues. V gave up 1 base and J gave up 4 bases, with 11 bases separating them. Looked up from germline, CDR1 is SGHAT and CDR2 is FQNNGV. The CDR3 reads CASSLVSGPNQPQHF. In nucleotides, the CDR3 is TGTGCCAGCAGCTTAGTGTCGGGGCCAAATCAGCCCCAGCATTTT.